This T cell receptor beta chain appears in the sequencing data of a study of T cell responses to AZD1222 COVID-19 vaccine. Study results and limitations: Vaccine-associated CD4 TCRs spanned spike, dominant at 160-218 and 743-854. White British ancestry dominated among donors, who included more females, and clonal diversity was possibly underestimated. Nearly half of spike-specific TCRs reportedly target unmutated variant regions.

The V end lost 7 bases, the J end lost 1 base, and 17 bases lay between the germline ends. CDR1 and CDR2 (germline): MDHEN, SYDVKM. The CDR3 extends over 17 amino acids. This clone has only one observation. As yet, its antigen is unknown. Investigators merged groups given second doses at roughly 4 or roughly 12 weeks. The data were produced by immunoSEQ multiplex PCR, yet TCRdb's version contains in-frame clones alone and is incomplete. The sample lists around 130,000 clones; about 90% were seen once. The sequence came from an adult who received the AZD1222 COVID-19 vaccine. The starting material was peripheral blood, obtained 28 days after the second AZD1222 dose. The rearrangement uses TRBV28 and TRBJ2-6; D is perhaps TRBD1 (6 bases). CDR3 sequence reads: CASIQGGGFSGANVLTF. The CDR3, as DNA: TGTGCCAGCATACAAGGGGGTGGATTTTCTGGGGCCAACGTCCTGACTTTC.